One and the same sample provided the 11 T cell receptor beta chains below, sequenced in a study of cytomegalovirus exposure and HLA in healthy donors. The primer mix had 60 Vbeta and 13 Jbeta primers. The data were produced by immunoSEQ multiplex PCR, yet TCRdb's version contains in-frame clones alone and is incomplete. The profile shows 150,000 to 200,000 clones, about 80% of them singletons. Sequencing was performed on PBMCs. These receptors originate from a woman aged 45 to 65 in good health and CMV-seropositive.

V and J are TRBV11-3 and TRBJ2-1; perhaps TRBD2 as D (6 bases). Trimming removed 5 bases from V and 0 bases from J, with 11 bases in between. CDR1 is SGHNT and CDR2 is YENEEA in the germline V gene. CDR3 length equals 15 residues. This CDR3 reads CASSPRRDSYNEQFF. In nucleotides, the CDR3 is TGTGCCAGCAGCCCGAGGCGGGACTCCTACAATGAGCAGTTCTTC.

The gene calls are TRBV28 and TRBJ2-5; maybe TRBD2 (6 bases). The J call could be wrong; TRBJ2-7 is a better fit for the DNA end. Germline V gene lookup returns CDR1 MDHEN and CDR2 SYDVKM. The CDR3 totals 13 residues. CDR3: CASRNWTTYEQYF. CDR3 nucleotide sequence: TGTGCCAGCAGGAACTGGACTACCTACGAGCAGTACTTC.

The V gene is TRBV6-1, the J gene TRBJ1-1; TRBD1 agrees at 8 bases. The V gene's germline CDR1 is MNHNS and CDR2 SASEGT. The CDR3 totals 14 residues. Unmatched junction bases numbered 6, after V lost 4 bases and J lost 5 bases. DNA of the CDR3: TGTGCCAGCAGTGTTTTGACAGGGGAGACTGAAGCTTTCTTT. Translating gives CASSVLTGETEAFF.

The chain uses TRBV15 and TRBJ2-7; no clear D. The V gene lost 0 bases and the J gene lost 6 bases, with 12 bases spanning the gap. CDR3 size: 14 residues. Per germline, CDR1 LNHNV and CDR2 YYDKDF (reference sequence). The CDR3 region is CATSREALGTEQYF. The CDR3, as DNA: TGTGCCACCAGCAGAGAAGCCCTAGGAACCGAGCAGTACTTC.

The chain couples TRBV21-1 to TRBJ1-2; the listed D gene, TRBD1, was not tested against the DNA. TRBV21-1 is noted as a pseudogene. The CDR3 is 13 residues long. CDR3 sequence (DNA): TGTGCCAGCAGCACAGGGGCCCCTAGGGGCTACACCTTC. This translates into CASSTGAPRGYTF.

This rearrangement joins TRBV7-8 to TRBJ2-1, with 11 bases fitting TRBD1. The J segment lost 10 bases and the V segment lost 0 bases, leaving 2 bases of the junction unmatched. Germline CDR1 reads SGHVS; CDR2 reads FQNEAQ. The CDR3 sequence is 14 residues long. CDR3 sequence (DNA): TGTGCCAGCAGCTTAGCAAGGGACAGGGGGGAGCAGTTCTTC. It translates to CASSLARDRGEQFF.

CDR3 loop: CASRQGTSYEQYF. The DNA for the CDR3 is TGTGCCAGCAGGCAGGGGACCTCCTACGAGCAGTACTTC. The chain uses TRBV6-1 and TRBJ2-7; D is perhaps TRBD1 (6 bases). V lost 6 bases and J lost 0, with 9 bases in between. Per germline, CDR1 MNHNS and CDR2 SASEGT. This CDR3 is 13 amino acids long.

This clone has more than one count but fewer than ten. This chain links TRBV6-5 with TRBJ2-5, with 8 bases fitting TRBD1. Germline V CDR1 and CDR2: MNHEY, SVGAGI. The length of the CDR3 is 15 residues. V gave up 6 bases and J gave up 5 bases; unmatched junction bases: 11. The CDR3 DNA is TGTGCCAGCAGGAGATCAGGGGGCAACGTGGAGACCCAGTACTTC. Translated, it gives CASRRSGGNVETQYF.

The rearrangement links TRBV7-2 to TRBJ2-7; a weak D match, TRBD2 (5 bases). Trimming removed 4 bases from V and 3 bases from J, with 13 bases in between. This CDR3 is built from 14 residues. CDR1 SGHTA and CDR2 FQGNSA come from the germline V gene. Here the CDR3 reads CASSSNGRGYEQYF. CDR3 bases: TGTGCCAGCAGCTCCAATGGACGGGGCTACGAGCAGTACTTC.

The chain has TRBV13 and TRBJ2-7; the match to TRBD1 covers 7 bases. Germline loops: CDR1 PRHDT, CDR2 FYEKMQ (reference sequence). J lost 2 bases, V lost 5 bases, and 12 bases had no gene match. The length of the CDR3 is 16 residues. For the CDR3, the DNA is TGTGCCAGCAGCGCCTACACAGGGGATATGACCTACGAGCAGTACTTC. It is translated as CASSAYTGDMTYEQYF. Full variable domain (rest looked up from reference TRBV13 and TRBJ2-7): AAGVIQSPRHLIKEKRETATLKCYPIPRHDTVYWYQQGPGQDPQFLISFYEKMQSDKGSIPDRFSAQQFSDYHSELNMSSLELGDSALYFCASSAYTGDMTYEQYFGPGTRLTVT.

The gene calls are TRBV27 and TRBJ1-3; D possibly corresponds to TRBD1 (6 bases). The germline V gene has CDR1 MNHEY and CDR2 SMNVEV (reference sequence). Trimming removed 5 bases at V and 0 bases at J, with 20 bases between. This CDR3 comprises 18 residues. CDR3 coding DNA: TGTGCCAGCAGTCCATGGTCGACTGGGGGCCCCTCTGGAAACACCATATATTTT. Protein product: CASSPWSTGGPSGNTIYF.